A single count supports the clone carrying this TCR beta chain. Its antigen remains unknown. This table comes from immunoSEQ multiplex PCR, and its TCRdb copy is limited to in-frame clones, with some not included. The data contain more than 45,000 clones, roughly 80% of them seen just once; the ten biggest clones take up about 3.6%. The sample comes from a study of PD-L1 blockade in urothelial cancer. Study-level background: Patients' prior chemotherapy regimens numbered 0 to 3. Reported median T cell count for blood samples was more than 140,000.

General study results and limits: Having blood TCR clonality under the median before treatment predicted better survival.

This receptor was identified in a man between 65 and 80 years old with urothelial cancer. The sample in question was PBMCs, obtained around atezolizumab (anti-PD-L1) treatment.

DNA of the CDR3: TGCGCCAGCCAGGGACTCAGGCCTCTCTACAATGAGCAGTTCTTC. Amino acid sequence: CASQGLRPLYNEQFF. The chain combines TRBV10-1 with TRBJ2-1, with a weak D call TRBD2 (6 bases). V was clipped by 8 bases and J by 3 bases, with 17 bases between them. CDR3 length: 15 residues. Germline V CDR1 and CDR2: WNHNN, SYGVQD (reference sequence).